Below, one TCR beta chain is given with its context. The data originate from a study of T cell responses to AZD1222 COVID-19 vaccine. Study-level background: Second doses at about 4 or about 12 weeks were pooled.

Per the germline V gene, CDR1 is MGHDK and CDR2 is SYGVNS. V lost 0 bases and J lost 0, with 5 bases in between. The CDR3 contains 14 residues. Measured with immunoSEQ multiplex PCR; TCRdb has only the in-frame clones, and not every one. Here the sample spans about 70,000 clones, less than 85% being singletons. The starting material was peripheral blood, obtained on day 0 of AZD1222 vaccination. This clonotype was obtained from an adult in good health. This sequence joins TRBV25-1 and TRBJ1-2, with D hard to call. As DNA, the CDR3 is TGTGCCAGCAGTGAATATGGGTCTAACTATGGCTACACCTTC. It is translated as CASSEYGSNYGYTF.